This T cell receptor (beta chain) is from a study of blood T cell repertoires in COVID-19. Study summary: Both acute and convalescent COVID-19 samples were obtained from the United States, Italy and Spain.

The participants were between about 18 and 90 years old and came from 24 US areas. Clinical history as reported by participants underpinned cohort assignment. Losses at the gene ends were 1 base for V and 3 bases for J; bases not matched to a gene: 10. This CDR3 has 17 amino acids. CDR1 SGHDN and CDR2 FVKESK come from the germline V gene. TCRdb keeps only in-frame clones here, not all; method: immunoSEQ multiplex PCR. The sample includes some 300,000 clones, around 90% seen only once; the top ten take approximately 2%. Sequencing input: PBMCs or T cells enriched from blood (not recorded which). J is TRBJ2-7 and V is TRBV14; 9 nucleotides line up with TRBD2. The receptor comes from a woman in her fifties or sixties in a cohort exposed to, infected with or recovered from COVID-19 (not recorded which). This CDR3 reads CASSQGLAGIRDYEQYF. CDR3 DNA sequence: TGTGCCAGCAGCCAAGGGCTAGCGGGAATTCGCGACTACGAGCAGTACTTC.